This T cell receptor (beta chain) was recovered during a study of T cells in localized non-small cell lung cancer. Findings and caveats of the study: As only one tumor region underwent sequencing, heterogeneity remains possible. The greatest T cell clonality was found in uninvolved adjacent lung (higher than in tumor). For the top 100 tumor clones, a median around 55 also appeared in adjacent lung.

The CDR3 covers 16 residues. V was clipped by 3 bases and J by 3 bases, with 17 bases between them. Germline assignment: CDR1 MGHRA and CDR2 YSYEKL. For this clone: The antigen is not known.

Profiled with immunoSEQ multiplex PCR; TCRdb holds only in-frame clones, not every one. Of approximately 81,000 clones in the sample, more than 75% were seen once. The V call is TRBV4-1, the J call TRBJ1-2, with D tentatively TRBD1 (6 bases). The starting material was peripheral blood, obtained before any cancer treatment. The sequence was obtained from a woman between 35 and 75 years old with stage I squamous cell lung carcinoma. Here the CDR3 reads CASSQGTGKVDYGYTF. The DNA for the CDR3 is TGCGCCAGCAGCCAGGGAACAGGGAAGGTTGACTATGGCTACACCTTC.